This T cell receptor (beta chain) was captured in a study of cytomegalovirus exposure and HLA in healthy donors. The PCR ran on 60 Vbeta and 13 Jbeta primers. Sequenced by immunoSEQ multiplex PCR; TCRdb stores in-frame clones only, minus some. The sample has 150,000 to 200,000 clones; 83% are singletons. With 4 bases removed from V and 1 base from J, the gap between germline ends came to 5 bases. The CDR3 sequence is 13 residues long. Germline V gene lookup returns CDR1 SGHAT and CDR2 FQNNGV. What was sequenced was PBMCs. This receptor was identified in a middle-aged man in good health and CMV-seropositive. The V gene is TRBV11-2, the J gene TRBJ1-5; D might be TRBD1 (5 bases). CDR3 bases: TGTGCCAGCAGCTGGACAAGCAATCAGCCCCAGCATTTT. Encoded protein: CASSWTSNQPQHF.